This TCR beta chain was found in a study of tumor and adjacent non-tumor tissue in lung cancer. Looking at the study overall: There were around 11 adenocarcinoma, 2 squamous cell carcinoma and 1 small cell lung cancer cases.

This sample's RNA came from whole unsorted tissue. Study-level results: Significantly higher TCR diversity was found in tumor than normal lung.

The CDR3 runs to 12 residues. Per the germline V gene, CDR1 is MNHNY and CDR2 is SVGAGI (reference sequence). Comments on this clonotype: Its antigen is unknown. One end of the junction fails to match germline, which may point to a read error.

A modified ARM-PCR protocol with three rounds of nested PCR amplified TCRbeta. TCRdb reprocessed the multiplex PCR reads with MiXCR, giving one entry per CDR3 protein. The top ten hold around 13% of the sample, which has around 120,000 distinct CDR3 sequences, about 66% seen once. The sequenced sample consisted of lung tumor tissue. The TCR originated in a man aged 25-45 years with non-small cell lung cancer. The chain joins TRBV6-6 to TRBJ2-7; no definite D call. CDR3 in DNA: TGTGCCAGCAGTTCCCTGTCTACTCAGCAATACTTC. Protein sequence: CASSSLSTQQYF.